This T cell receptor beta chain appears in the sequencing data of a study of cytomegalovirus exposure and HLA in healthy donors. Primers included in the PCR were 60 Vbeta and 13 Jbeta primers. Method: immunoSEQ multiplex PCR; TCRdb's copy keeps in-frame clones and lacks some. The sample has around 130,000 clones, 79% seen once; the top ten hold roughly 2%. This CDR3 is 18 amino acids long. The chain employs TRBV21-1 and TRBJ2-7; the listed D gene, TRBD2, was not tested against the DNA. TRBV21-1 is classified as a pseudogene. Sequenced: PBMCs. The receptor was isolated from a man aged 18 to 30 in good health and CMV-seronegative. This CDR3 is CASSSGGLAGVTCGEQYV. The CDR3 DNA reads as TGTGCCAGCAGCTCGGGAGGACTAGCGGGCGTTACATGCGGCGAGCAGTACGTC.